These 21 T cell receptor beta chains originate from one sample sequenced in a study of T cells after yellow fever vaccination. TCRdb analysed the 5' RACE reads with MiXCR anew, one entry per CDR3 protein. The sample has around 160,000 distinct CDR3 sequences, 6% to 7.5% seen once. The source material was CD4+ T cells sorted from PBMCs, sampled about 5 days after the first yellow fever vaccination. All receptors derive from a man between 18 and 29 years old who received the YFV17D yellow fever vaccine.

This clonotype was detected many times. The CDR3 bases are TGTGCCAGCAGTTACCCTCTCGCGGGGGCCTTCACAGATACGCAGTATTTT. Protein: CASSYPLAGAFTDTQYF. This chain joins TRBV6-2 or TRBV6-3 and TRBJ2-3; the D gene is possibly TRBD2 (7 bases). V lost 2 bases and J lost 2, with 17 bases in between. This CDR3 contains 17 residues. Germline V gene data show CDR1 as MNHEY and CDR2 as SVGEGT.

This clonotype appeared many times. The chain uses TRBV12-3 or TRBV12-4 and TRBJ2-2; possible D gene TRBD1, 5 bases. The CDR3 totals 13 residues. Trimming left V 6 bases short and J 5 bases short, with 10 bases between. CDR3 residues: CASSSQGTGELFF. The CDR3 nucleotides are TGTGCCAGCAGCTCCCAGGGAACCGGGGAGCTGTTTTTT.

The chain recombines TRBV15 with TRBJ1-1; TRBD1 matches at 8 bases. Germline V lookup: CDR1 LNHNV, CDR2 YYDKDF (reference sequence). Trimming took 5 bases from V and 1 from J; bases not matched to a gene: 6. The CDR3 runs to 15 residues. CDR3 sequence: CATSGAGTGNTEAFF. DNA for the CDR3: TGTGCCACCAGCGGAGCCGGGACAGGGAACACTGAAGCTTTCTTT.

This clonotype was recorded at least ten times. The V and J genes are TRBV3-1 and TRBJ2-3; no firm D call. V dropped 0 bases and J dropped 5 bases, with 3 bases sitting between them. CDR1 and CDR2 from the germline V gene are LGHDT and YNNKEL (reference sequence). The CDR3 has 12 amino acids. The CDR3 here is CASSQEGDTQYF. The DNA for the CDR3 is TGTGCCAGCAGCCAAGAGGGAGATACGCAGTATTTT.

The chain combines TRBV20-1 with TRBJ2-7; TRBD1 might be the D (8 bases). V was clipped by 6 bases and J by 9 bases, with 24 bases between them. The length of the CDR3 is 14 residues. Per germline, CDR1 DFQATT and CDR2 SNEGSKA (reference sequence). In DNA form, the CDR3 reads TGCAGTGCGCAGACCGGGACAGGAGGCGGGGGGCAGTACTTC. This sequence encodes CSAQTGTGGGGQYF.

This clonotype has just a few counts. The chain uses TRBV29-1 and TRBJ2-3; D is unresolved. The germline gives CDR1 SQVTM, CDR2 ANQGSEA. The CDR3 sequence is 11 residues long. V lost 8 bases and J 6 bases, leaving 12 bases between the germline ends. The CDR3 nucleotides read TGCAGCCTCTATAGGGTTGATACGCAGTATTTT. Translation gives CSLYRVDTQYF.

This clonotype showed up many times. This chain uses TRBV5-1 with TRBJ2-7, with unresolved D. Germline CDR1 is SGHRS and CDR2 is YFSETQ. The V end was cut by 3 bases, the J end by 5 bases, with 18 bases between. The CDR3 totals 15 residues. This CDR3 reads CASSYVSGPGNEQYV. CDR3 in DNA: TGCGCCAGCAGCTATGTATCCGGGCCTGGGAACGAGCAGTACGTC.

This clonotype has ten or more counts. CDR3 coding DNA: TGTGCCAGCAGCTTCCAGGGGGGCTTCTACGAGCAGTACTTC. It translates to CASSFQGGFYEQYF. The chain uses TRBV5-5 and TRBJ2-7, with D possibly being TRBD1 (7 bases). V lost 2 bases and J lost 3, with 12 bases in between. Per the germline V gene, CDR1 is SGHKS and CDR2 is YYEKEE (reference sequence). CDR3 length: 14 residues.

The gene calls are TRBV28 and TRBJ2-7, with 7 bases fitting TRBD2. V lost 3 bases and J lost 1; bases outside the gene matches: 6. Germline V CDR1 and CDR2: MDHEN, SYDVKM. The CDR3 totals 15 residues. This CDR3 is CASSFGLDSSYEQYV. In DNA form, the CDR3 reads TGTGCCAGCAGTTTCGGACTAGACTCGTCCTACGAGCAGTACGTC.

This rearrangement joins TRBV7-2 to TRBJ2-7; D unresolved. The germline V gene encodes CDR1 SGHTA and CDR2 FQGNSA. The CDR3 contains 13 residues. The ends were cut back, 2 bases at V and 3 bases at J, with 8 bases in the middle. CDR3 nucleotide sequence: TGTGCCAGCAGCTTAATGAGTAGCTACGAGCAGTACTTC. This translates into CASSLMSSYEQYF.

In this sample, this clonotype turned up many times. The junction and the germline gene differ at one end; a read error may be behind it. The chain combines TRBV5-1 with TRBJ2-4; TRBD1 might be the D (6 bases). The germline V gene has CDR1 SGHRS and CDR2 YFSETQ. This CDR3 contains 13 residues. The CDR3 spells CASSLAGVDIQYF. CDR3 nucleotide sequence: TGCGCCAGCAGCTTGGCAGGGGTCGACATTCAGTACTTT.

The rearrangement joins TRBV9 to TRBJ2-5, with 8 bases lining up with TRBD2. V gave up 1 base and J gave up 2 bases; unmatched junction bases: 7. The germline gives CDR1 SGDLS, CDR2 YYNGEE. The CDR3 is 16 residues long. The CDR3 protein is CASSVSTASGQETQYF. Written as DNA, the CDR3 is TGTGCCAGCAGCGTATCTACCGCTAGCGGGCAAGAGACCCAGTACTTC.

Ten or more counts support this clonotype. The chain has TRBV11-2 and TRBJ2-7; 11 bases fit TRBD2. The CDR3 is 18 amino acids. CDR1 is SGHAT, CDR2 FQNNGV, per germline. Germline trimming cut 0 bases from V and 0 bases from J; bases unmatched to any gene: 7. Written as DNA, the CDR3 is TGTGCCAGCAGCTTAGATAGCGGGGGGGCCGGTAGCTCCTACGAGCAGTACTTC. As protein: CASSLDSGGAGSSYEQYF.

This clonotype was picked up a small number of times. In nucleotides, the CDR3 is TGTGCCAGCAGTTACCCCCTGGGGGAAGGGGAGCTGTTTTTT. It codes for CASSYPLGEGELFF. The chain carries TRBV6-2 or TRBV6-3 and TRBJ2-2, with D possibly called TRBD1 or TRBD2 (5 bases each). Deletions cut 2 bases from V and 8 bases from J, with 12 bases between. Germline CDR1 and CDR2: MNHEY and SVGEGT. CDR3 length: 14 amino acids.

Only a few counts were recorded for this clonotype. This chain uses TRBV7-2 with TRBJ2-1, with 10 bases aligning to TRBD2. The V gene's germline CDR1 is SGHTA and CDR2 FQGNSA. CDR3 length: 17 amino acids. V shed 8 bases and J 8 bases; nucleotides not matched to a gene: 18. This CDR3 reads CASGPQRGGAWRDEQFF. The CDR3 coding sequence is TGTGCCAGCGGCCCCCAGCGGGGGGGCGCTTGGCGCGATGAGCAGTTCTTC.

This clonotype turned up a few times. The chain employs TRBV12-3 or TRBV12-4 and TRBJ2-5; maybe TRBD1 (5 bases). The CDR3 totals 12 residues. V shed 5 bases and J shed 7 bases, with 11 bases lying between them. CDR3 coding DNA: TGTGCCAGCAGTACCGAACAGGCGACCCAGTACTTC. Protein product: CASSTEQATQYF.

The sample holds many counts of this clonotype. The chain employs TRBV19 and TRBJ2-1; D gene unclear. V lost 6 bases to trimming and J lost 0 bases, with 9 bases between them. This CDR3 is 14 amino acids long. The V gene's germline CDR1 is LNHDA and CDR2 SQIVND (reference sequence). DNA of the CDR3: TGTGCCAGTAGGAAATCCAGCTCCTACAATGAGCAGTTCTTC. Residues: CASRKSSSYNEQFF.

This clonotype was observed at least ten times. The V and J genes are TRBV10-3 and TRBJ2-7; D possibly corresponds to TRBD2 (6 bases). This CDR3 spans 13 amino acids. Looked up from germline, CDR1 is ENHRY and CDR2 is SYGVKD. Trimming cost V 6 bases and J 5 bases, with 14 bases left between them. CDR3 amino acids: CAIRRGDADEQYF. The CDR3 bases are TGTGCCATCAGGCGCGGGGACGCCGACGAGCAGTACTTC.

In its sample, this clonotype was seen many times. This chain links TRBV11-2 with TRBJ2-2, with D uncertain. Deletions cut 5 bases from V and 2 bases from J, with 12 bases between. Germline CDR1 is SGHAT and CDR2 is FQNNGV. This CDR3 comprises 15 residues. Here the CDR3 reads CASSLRLDNTGELFF. CDR3 nucleotides: TGTGCCAGCAGCCTTAGACTGGACAACACCGGGGAGCTGTTTTTT.

At least ten counts were recorded for this clonotype. The rearrangement joins TRBV7-9 to TRBJ2-2; TRBD1 matches 7 bases. The CDR3 consists of 15 residues. Germline V gene data show CDR1 as SEHNR and CDR2 as FQNEAQ (reference sequence). J was trimmed by 5 bases and V by 7 bases; bases with no gene match: 10. The CDR3 sequence: CASTIGRTGTGELFF. The CDR3 DNA follows: TGTGCCAGCACCATAGGAAGGACAGGAACCGGGGAGCTGTTTTTT.

The table lists this clonotype with many counts. The chain is built from TRBV6-5 and TRBJ2-3; D possibly corresponds to TRBD1 (6 bases). Germline CDR1 is MNHEY and CDR2 is SVGAGI. V lost 0 bases and J lost 2, with 9 bases in between. This CDR3 contains 15 residues. CDR3: CASSYSVGATDTQYF. In DNA form, the CDR3 reads TGTGCCAGCAGTTACTCGGTGGGGGCCACAGATACGCAGTATTTT.